This T cell receptor beta chain was obtained from a study of T-cell memory formation after mild COVID-19 (dated by TCRdb to 2020 to 2022). Some background on the complete study: TCR sequence clusters from the two donors were largely donor specific. Longitudinal TCRalpha and TCRbeta repertoire sequencing tracked T-cell clones expanding and contracting after mild COVID-19 in a couple of donors. The cohort comprised two young, previously healthy adult volunteers, one female and one male. Overall study results and their limits: The study covered only two mild cases, and larger cohorts including severe cases with pre-infection samples were considered necessary. The second-wave clones that peaked on day 37 were not confirmed to be SARS-CoV-2 specific. Contracting CD4+ clones were located mainly in the CM and EM memory subsets, whereas CD8+ clones were found to be enriched in EMRA. Clones contracting from day 15 to 85 had balanced CD4/CD8 phenotypes, while a second wave expanding from day 15 to 37 was biased towards CD4+. Some responding clones were detected in pre-infection memory, suggesting pre-existing cross-reactive memory T cells joined the SARS-CoV-2 response.

Of note for this clonotype: The specificity of this receptor is unknown. Base-call qualities are not available, and no considerably larger clone is one nucleotide away.

PBMCs were isolated by Ficoll-Paque density gradient centrifugation. The junction shows trimming of 3 bases on V and 4 bases on J, plus 11 bases between the germline ends. Spanning cysteine to phenylalanine, the CDR3 consists of 14 amino acids. Only CDR3 DNA is held: 42 bases, read in frame from base 1. Based on the germline V gene, the CDR1 and CDR2 sequences are KGHDR and SFDVKD. Sequencing relied on an Illumina NovaSeq 6000. TCRalpha and TCRbeta cDNA libraries were built by 5'RACE with constant-segment primers, adding sample barcodes and unique molecular identifiers. Trizol reagent was used to extract RNA from every sample. Library amplification was performed in two PCR steps, and a second sample barcode and Illumina TruSeq adapters were introduced in the second step. Sequencing of the libraries was done on an Illumina NovaSeq, producing 2 x 150 bp paired-end reads. For the original study's pipeline: With migec v1.2.7, reads were demultiplexed and then collapsed into UMI-guided consensus sequences. Using mixcr v2.1.11, UMI consensuses were aligned to TRA and TRB V and J templates and then assembled into clonotypes. A clonotype was counted as expanded or contracted only when both edgeR and NoisET called the clonotype significant, with the noise models trained on biological replicates. For edgeR calls, a false discovery rate-adjusted p below 0.01 and a log2 fold-change threshold of 1 were applied. PCA with hierarchical clustering of max-normalized trajectories of the 1000 most abundant clonotypes was used as exploratory dynamics analysis. Separately sequenced CD4+ and CD8+ repertoires were used to assign a CD4 or CD8 phenotype to each responding clone. TCRdb applied fastp at Q25 and MiXCR to the public reads, then kept only in-frame beta chains. Each entry is one CDR3 protein sequence, shown with its most common DNA and genes. TCRdb assigned the V and J calls; the authors' analysis was not used. The sample table contains 380,000 or so distinct CDR3 sequences; only one count was recorded for roughly 15% of them. The ten largest clones capture approximately 22% of the sample.

The rearrangement joined TRBV24-1 to TRBJ2-5; TRBD1 is a weak D gene call, 6 bases matching. Material for sequencing was PBMCs or a T cell subset sorted from them (not recorded which). This sequence was found in a man aged 18 to 29 who had mild COVID-19 (a few samples of this study predate the infection). The sample titles of this study are shuffled in the database, so cell type and time point are left out; the donor was told from shared clones. The CDR3 in this case is CATSDLGQTETQYF. The base sequence is TGTGCCACCAGTGATCTGGGACAAACAGAGACCCAGTACTTC.